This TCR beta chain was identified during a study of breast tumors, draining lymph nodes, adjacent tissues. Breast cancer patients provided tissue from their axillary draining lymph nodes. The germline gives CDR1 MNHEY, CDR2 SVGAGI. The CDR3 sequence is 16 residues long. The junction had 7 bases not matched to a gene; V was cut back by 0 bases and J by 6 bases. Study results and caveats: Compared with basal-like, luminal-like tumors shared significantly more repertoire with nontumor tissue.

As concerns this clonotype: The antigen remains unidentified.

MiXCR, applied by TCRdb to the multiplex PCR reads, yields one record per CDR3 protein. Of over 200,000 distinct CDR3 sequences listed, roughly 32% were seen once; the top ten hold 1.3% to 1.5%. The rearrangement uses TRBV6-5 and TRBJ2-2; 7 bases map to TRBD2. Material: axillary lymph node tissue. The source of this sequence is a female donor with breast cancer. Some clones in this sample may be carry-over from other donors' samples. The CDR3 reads CASSYSTAGAPGELFF. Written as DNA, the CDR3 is TGTGCCAGCAGTTACTCGACGGCGGGAGCTCCCGGGGAGCTGTTTTTT.